These 24 T cell receptor beta chains were all obtained from the same sample, sequenced in a study of glioma-infiltrating T cells after dendritic cell vaccination (dated by TCRdb to about 2016). Receptor libraries were prepared by the immunoSEQ multiplex PCR assay. In TCRdb, the immuneACCESS table is reduced to in-frame sequences with V and J assigned. These tables do not hold every clone; where another copy was compared, an unresolved V gene accounts for under half, and the others remain unexplained. Across this sample there are about 73,000 clones, with approximately 80% seen only once. 2.1% of the sample comes from the top ten. This material consisted of blood, taken before dendritic cell vaccination. The receptors shown here come from a human donor with glioblastoma.

The J gene is TRBJ1-5, the V gene TRBV7-2, with D hard to call. The CDR3 is 15 residues long. Germline V gene sequence: CDR1 SGHTA, CDR2 FQGNSA. With 5 bases removed from V and 4 bases from J, the gap between germline ends came to 15 bases. The CDR3 sequence is CASSRTGRRNQPQHF. CDR3 sequence (DNA): TGTGCCAGCAGCAGGACCGGGAGAAGGAATCAGCCCCAGCATTTT.

The chain employs TRBV19 and TRBJ2-2, with TRBD1 as a possible D gene (6 bases). Looked up from germline, CDR1 is LNHDA and CDR2 is SQIVND (reference sequence). This CDR3 is built from 14 residues. V was cut by 5 bases and J by 8 bases, with 15 bases left in between. The CDR3 nucleotides read TGTGCCAGTAGTCTTCGACAGGCCGGGGGGGAGCTGTTTTTT. Translating it yields CASSLRQAGGELFF.

The CDR3 nucleotides are TGTGCCAGCTCCCCCCGTGTGTGGGGGGTAGAGACCCAGTACTTC. Protein sequence: CASSPRVWGVETQYF. The gene calls are TRBV18 and TRBJ2-5; tentatively, D is TRBD2 (6 bases). V was cut by 6 bases and J by 4 bases, with 18 bases left in between. The CDR3 totals 15 residues. Germline V lookup: CDR1 KGHSH, CDR2 LQKENI.

This clone was seen once. V gene TRBV6-1 combines with J gene TRBJ1-5; D call uncertain. The CDR3 is made up of 14 amino acids. Germline V CDR1 and CDR2: MNHNS, SASEGT. Deletions cut 2 bases from V and 6 bases from J, with 11 bases between. CDR3 DNA: TGTGCCAGCAGTGAACGGGAGGGCGGTCAGCCCCAGCATTTT. It encodes CASSEREGGQPQHF.

The V gene is TRBV2, the J gene TRBJ2-3; no definite D call. Germline V gene sequence: CDR1 SNHLY, CDR2 FYNNEI. The CDR3 is 13 residues long. The V and J ends lost 2 bases and 7 bases respectively, with 10 bases between them. Written as DNA, the CDR3 is TGTGCCAGCAGTGAAAACGGCGGTAATACGCAGTATTTT. Translating it yields CASSENGGNTQYF.

Note on this clone: Germline and junction disagree at one end, which may indicate a read error. V is TRBV30 and J is TRBJ1-4; 9 bases are a match to TRBD1. Germline V CDR1 and CDR2: GTSNPN, SVGIG (reference sequence). The CDR3 runs 16 residues. The CDR3 spells CAWGVPGQGRNEKLFF. The CDR3 coding sequence is TGTGCCTGGGGTGTCCCGGGACAGGGCAGGAATGAAAAACTGTTTTTT.

The genes are TRBV6-1 and TRBJ2-7; D perhaps matches TRBD2 (5 bases). V dropped 5 bases and J dropped 2 bases, with 13 bases sitting between them. This CDR3 region has 14 residues. Germline CDR1 MNHNS, CDR2 SASEGT. CDR3 loop: CASSYTVGAYEQYF. Written as DNA, the CDR3 is TGTGCCAGCAGTTATACAGTGGGAGCCTACGAGCAGTACTTC.

V gene TRBV6-1 combines with J gene TRBJ1-2; 8 bases agree with TRBD1. The V and J ends lost 0 bases and 2 bases, in that order; junction bases with no gene match: 8. The germline V gene has CDR1 MNHNS and CDR2 SASEGT. The CDR3 consists of 17 residues. The CDR3 protein is CASSEAAGTGLNYGYTF. CDR3 coding DNA: TGTGCCAGCAGTGAAGCTGCCGGGACAGGCCTCAACTATGGCTACACCTTC.

J is TRBJ1-2 and V is TRBV5-4, with 11 bases fitting TRBD1. CDR3 length: 15 residues. Trimming took 4 bases from V and 7 from J; bases not matched to a gene: 9. From germline, CDR1 is SGHNT and CDR2 YYREEE (reference sequence). The CDR3 nucleotides read TGTGCCAGCAGCCTAGGACAGGGGGCCTCTGGTGGCTACACCTTC. This gives the protein CASSLGQGASGGYTF.

This clone is a singleton in its sample. V usage is TRBV7-5 and J usage is TRBJ1-1; the table gives TRBD1 as D, unverified against the DNA. TRBV7-5 is recorded as a pseudogene. CDR3 length equals 15 residues. The CDR3 DNA is TGTGCCAGAAGCTTACCCGGACAGGGGGCTTCTGAAGCTTTCTTT. Translation gives CARSLPGQGASEAFF.

V is TRBV7-3 and J is TRBJ2-7; 9 bases align to TRBD2. The germline V gene encodes CDR1 SGHTA and CDR2 FQGTGA. V was clipped by 3 bases and J by 0 bases; unmatched bases: 9. The CDR3 has 17 amino acids. The DNA for the CDR3 is TGTGCCAGCAGCTTTGCTTATAGGACTAGCGTCTCCTACGAGCAGTACGTC. Translation gives CASSFAYRTSVSYEQYV.

In this sample, this clone turned up a few times. The genes are TRBV10-3 and TRBJ2-1; D perhaps matches TRBD2 (5 bases). The germline V gene has CDR1 ENHRY and CDR2 SYGVKD. Trimming stripped 5 bases from V and 7 bases from J, with 6 bases between. CDR3 length: 11 amino acids. CDR3 DNA: TGTGCCATCAGTATAGCGAATGAGCAGTTCTTC. Translated, it gives CAISIANEQFF.

The sample holds many counts of this clone. The V call is TRBV15, the J call TRBJ2-5, with TRBD2 identical over 11 bases. Germline loops: CDR1 LNHNV, CDR2 YYDKDF (reference sequence). This CDR3 contains 18 residues. The ends lost 5 bases at V and 4 bases at J; junction bases unmatched: 15. As DNA, the CDR3 is TGTGCCACCAGCCCGCCGCTAGCGGGAGGCGCTGGAGGAGAGACCCAGTACTTC. Translated, it gives CATSPPLAGGAGGETQYF. The variable domain in full, with the rest retrieved from reference TRBV15 and TRBJ2-5, is DAMVIQNPRYQVTQFGKPVTLSCSQTLNHNVMYWYQQKSSQAPKLLFHYYDKDFNNEADTPDNFQSRRPNTSFCFLDIRSPGLGDTAMYLCATSPPLAGGAGGETQYFGPGTRLLVL.

About this clone itself: Distinct nucleotide sequences in the sample also encode this CDR3. The gene calls are TRBV5-1 and TRBJ2-1, with D possibly being TRBD2 (5 bases). V was pared by 2 bases and J by 0 bases, with 6 bases between. The length of the CDR3 is 14 residues. The germline gives CDR1 SGHRS, CDR2 YFSETQ. The CDR3 loop reads CASSFGSSYNEQFF. The CDR3 DNA reads TGCGCCAGCAGCTTTGGGAGCTCCTACAATGAGCAGTTCTTC.

The chain employs TRBV7-3 and TRBJ2-1; D possibly corresponds to TRBD2 (6 bases). This CDR3 comprises 15 residues. Germline values: CDR1 SGHTA, CDR2 FQGTGA. Trimming removed 0 bases at V and 6 bases at J, with 12 bases between. The CDR3 nucleotides read TGTGCCAGCAGCTTAACTTCGGGACTTGCCAATGAGCAGTTCTTC. Translating it yields CASSLTSGLANEQFF.

The V gene is TRBV6-1, the J gene TRBJ1-1, with unresolved D. V lost 7 bases, J lost 1 base, and 10 bases lay in between. The germline CDR1 and CDR2 sequences are MNHNS and SASEGT. The CDR3 is 13 amino acids. CDR3 sequence reads: CASIQRWNTEAFF. In nucleotides, the CDR3 is TGTGCCAGCATCCAGCGTTGGAACACTGAAGCTTTCTTT.

V usage is TRBV6-6 and J usage is TRBJ2-1; 9 positions agree with TRBD1. V shed 0 bases, J shed 6 bases, and the junction held 0 bases outside the gene matches. Germline V gene lookup returns CDR1 MNHNY and CDR2 SVGAGI (reference sequence). This CDR3 is 14 amino acids long. CDR3 DNA: TGTGCCAGCAGTTACTCGACAGGGGGCAATGAGCAGTTCTTC. The encoded protein is CASSYSTGGNEQFF.

The rearrangement uses TRBV4-1 and TRBJ1-1; D gene ambiguous. Germline CDR1 MGHRA, CDR2 YSYEKL. The CDR3 covers 15 residues. V was pared by 1 base and J by 1 base, with 10 bases between. CDR3 coding DNA: TGCGCCAGCAGCCAAGGTATGCGGGGGAACACTGAAGCTTTCTTT. Translation: CASSQGMRGNTEAFF.

The rearrangement links TRBV6-1 to TRBJ1-5; a possible D gene is TRBD1 (6 bases). The germline gives CDR1 MNHNS, CDR2 SASEGT. This CDR3 is built from 15 residues. The V and J ends lost 3 bases and 6 bases respectively, with 15 bases between them. CDR3 loop: CASSEGAGEGQPQHF. In nucleotides, the CDR3 is TGTGCCAGCAGTGAGGGTGCAGGGGAAGGTCAGCCCCAGCATTTT.

This clone was seen a few times. The rearrangement uses TRBV9 and TRBJ2-2; 10 nucleotides align to TRBD2. V trimming: 2 bases; J trimming: 5 bases; junction bases outside the gene matches: 15. There are 19 residues in the CDR3. Germline loops: CDR1 SGDLS, CDR2 YYNGEE. CDR3 in amino acids: CASSVSQAVAGGRTGELFF. CDR3 DNA: TGTGCCAGCAGCGTTAGTCAGGCGGTAGCGGGAGGCAGGACCGGGGAGCTGTTTTTT.

V gene TRBV7-9 combines with J gene TRBJ1-4; D is perhaps TRBD1 (6 bases). The CDR3 spans 15 residues. The V gene lost 1 base and the J gene lost 8 bases, with 14 bases spanning the gap. CDR1 and CDR2 from the germline V gene are SEHNR and FQNEAQ (reference sequence). CDR3 sequence (DNA): TGTGCCAGCAGCTTAGACAGGGTAAACGGGGAAAAACTGTTTTTT. Translation: CASSLDRVNGEKLFF.

The chain carries TRBV28 and TRBJ1-4; D not resolved. This CDR3 is built from 16 residues. With 6 bases removed from V and 0 bases from J, the gap between germline ends came to 14 bases. CDR1 and CDR2 from the germline V gene are MDHEN and SYDVKM. CDR3 in DNA: TGTGCCAGCAGCCTTGGCTTCTCCGCAACTAATGAAAAACTGTTTTTT. Translated, it gives CASSLGFSATNEKLFF.

The rearrangement joins TRBV11-2 to TRBJ2-1, with 9 bases fitting TRBD2. The CDR3 length is 16 residues. The germline CDR1 and CDR2 sequences are SGHAT and FQNNGV. With V trimmed by 4 bases and J by 8 bases, 12 bases remained unmatched. CDR3 in amino acids: CASSSIRSGRIHEQFF. The CDR3 bases are TGTGCCAGCAGCTCCATTCGGAGCGGGAGGATCCATGAGCAGTTCTTC.

V and J are TRBV27 and TRBJ1-5; D unclear. The germline V and J ends were trimmed by 4 bases and 7 bases, with 14 bases remaining between them. The V gene's germline CDR1 is MNHEY and CDR2 SMNVEV (reference sequence). There are 14 residues in the CDR3. CDR3 in amino acids: CASSSLGSRQPQHF. The CDR3 DNA reads as TGTGCCAGCAGTTCCTTAGGGAGCAGACAGCCCCAGCATTTT.